Sequencing of this T cell receptor beta chain was carried out in a study of beta chain features in type 1 diabetes. Study in general: What patients shared with healthy donors was a similar profile of age, gender and cell yields. Overall study findings and caveats: Naive, central memory and regulatory TCRB repertoires appeared more similar among patients than healthy donors. People with Type 1 diabetes carried modestly yet significantly shorter TCRB CDR3s in all four CD4+ subsets.

Investigators reverse transcribed all isolated RNA, so they sequenced expressed TCRB transcripts. About 3.6 million reads on average were seen across naive, central memory and regulatory T cell samples. Profiling relied on immunoSEQ multiplex PCR, and the TCRdb table lists in-frame clones only, not all of them. The sample includes fewer than 400,000 clones, around 8.5% of them seen just once. One heparinised draw, averaging about 116 mL, was taken per donor. This clone occurred many times. Its antigen is unknown. The sequenced sample consisted of central memory CD4+ T cells from blood. The source is a young man with type 1 diabetes.

In DNA form, the CDR3 reads TGTGCCAGCTCACCCGGGACAAGCAATGAGCAGTTCTTC. Its translation is CASSPGTSNEQFF. V and J are TRBV18 and TRBJ2-1, with D tentatively TRBD1 (6 bases). From germline, CDR1 is KGHSH and CDR2 LQKENI. The germline V and J ends were trimmed by 3 bases and 6 bases, with 9 bases remaining between them. This CDR3 is built from 13 residues. The full variable domain, its missing parts supplied by reference TRBV18 and TRBJ2-1, is NAGVMQNPRHLVRRRGQEARLRCSPMKGHSHVYWYRQLPEEGLKFMVYLQKENIIDESGMPKERFSAEFPKEGPSILRIQQVVRGDSAAYFCASSPGTSNEQFFGPGTRLTVL.